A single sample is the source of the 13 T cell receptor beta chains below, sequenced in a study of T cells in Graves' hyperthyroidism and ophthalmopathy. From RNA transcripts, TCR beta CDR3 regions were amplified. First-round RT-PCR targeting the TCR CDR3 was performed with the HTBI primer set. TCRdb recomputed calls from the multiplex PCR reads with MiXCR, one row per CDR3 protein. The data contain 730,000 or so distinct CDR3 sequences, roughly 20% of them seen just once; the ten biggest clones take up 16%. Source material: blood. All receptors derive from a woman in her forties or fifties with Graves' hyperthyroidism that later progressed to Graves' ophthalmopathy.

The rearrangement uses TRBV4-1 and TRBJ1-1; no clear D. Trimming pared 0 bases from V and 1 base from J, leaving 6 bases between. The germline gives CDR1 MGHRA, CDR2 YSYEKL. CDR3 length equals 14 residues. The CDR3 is CASSQDDQNTEAFF. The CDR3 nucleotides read TGCGCCAGCAGCCAAGATGACCAGAACACTGAAGCTTTCTTT.

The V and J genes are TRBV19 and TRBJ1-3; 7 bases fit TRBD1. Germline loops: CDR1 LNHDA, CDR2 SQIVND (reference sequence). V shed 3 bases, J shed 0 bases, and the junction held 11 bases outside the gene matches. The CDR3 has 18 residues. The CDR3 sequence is CASSIARWTGLSGNTIYF. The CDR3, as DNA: TGTGCCAGTAGTATCGCTAGATGGACAGGACTCTCTGGAAACACCATATATTTT. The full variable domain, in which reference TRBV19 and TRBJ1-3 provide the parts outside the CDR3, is DGGITQSPKYLFRKEGQNVTLSCEQNLNHDAMYWYRQDPGQGLRLIYYSQIVNDFQKGDIAEGYSVSREKKESFPLTVTSAQKNPTAFYLCASSIARWTGLSGNTIYFGEGSWLTVV.

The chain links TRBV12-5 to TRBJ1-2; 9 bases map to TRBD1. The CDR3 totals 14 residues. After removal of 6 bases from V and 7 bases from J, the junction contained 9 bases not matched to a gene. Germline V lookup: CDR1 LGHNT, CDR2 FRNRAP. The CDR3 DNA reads TGTGCTAGTGGGCCTCCGGGACAGGGAGGTGGCTACACCTTC. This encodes CASGPPGQGGGYTF.

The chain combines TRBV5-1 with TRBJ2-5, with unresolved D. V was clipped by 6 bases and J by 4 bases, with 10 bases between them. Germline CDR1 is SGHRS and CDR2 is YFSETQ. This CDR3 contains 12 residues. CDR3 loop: CASMRRGETQYF. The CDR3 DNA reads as TGCGCCAGCATGCGAAGAGGAGAGACCCAGTACTTC. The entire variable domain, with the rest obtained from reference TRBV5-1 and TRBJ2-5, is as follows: KAGVTQTPRYLIKTRGQQVTLSCSPISGHRSVSWYQQTPGQGLQFLFEYFSETQRNKGNFPGRFSGRQFSNSRSEMNVSTLELGDSALYLCASMRRGETQYFGPGTRLLVL.

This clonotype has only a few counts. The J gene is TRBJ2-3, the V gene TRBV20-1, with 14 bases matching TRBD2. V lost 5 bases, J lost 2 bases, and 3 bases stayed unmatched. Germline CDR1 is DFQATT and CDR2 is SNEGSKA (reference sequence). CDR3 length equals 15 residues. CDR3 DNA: TGCAGTGCTGGGACTAGCGGGGGACCCACAGATACGCAGTATTTT. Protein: CSAGTSGGPTDTQYF.

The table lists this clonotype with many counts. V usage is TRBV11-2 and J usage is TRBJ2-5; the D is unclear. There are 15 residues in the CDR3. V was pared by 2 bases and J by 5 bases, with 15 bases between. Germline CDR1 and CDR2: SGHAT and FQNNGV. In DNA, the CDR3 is TGTGCCAGCAGCTTACGCCCGGACGAAAGGGAGACCCAGTACTTC. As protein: CASSLRPDERETQYF.

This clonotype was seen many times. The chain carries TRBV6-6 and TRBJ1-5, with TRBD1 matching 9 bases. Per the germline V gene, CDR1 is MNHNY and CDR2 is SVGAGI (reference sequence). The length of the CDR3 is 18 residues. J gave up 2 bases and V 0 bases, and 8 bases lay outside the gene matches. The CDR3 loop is CASSYSPGQGGGNQPQHF. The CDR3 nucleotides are TGTGCCAGCAGTTACTCGCCGGGACAGGGAGGGGGCAATCAGCCCCAGCATTTT.

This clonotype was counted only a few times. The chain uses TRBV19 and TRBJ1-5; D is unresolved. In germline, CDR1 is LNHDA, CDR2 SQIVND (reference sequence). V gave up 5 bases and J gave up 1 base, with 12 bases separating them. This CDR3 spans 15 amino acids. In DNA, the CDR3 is TGTGCCAGTAGTTTGAGGGAGTTGAGCAATCAGCCCCAGCATTTT. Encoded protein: CASSLRELSNQPQHF.

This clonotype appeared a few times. CDR3 nucleotides: TGTGCCAGCAGCAGGGGGGTCGCAGCGGAGTTCAATACGCAGTATTTT. Amino acid sequence: CASSRGVAAEFNTQYF. The gene calls are TRBV5-4 and TRBJ2-3; perhaps D is TRBD1 or TRBD2 (6 bases each). The CDR3 has 16 amino acids. With 4 bases removed from V and 7 bases from J, the gap between germline ends came to 22 bases. CDR1 and CDR2 (germline): SGHNT, YYREEE (reference sequence).

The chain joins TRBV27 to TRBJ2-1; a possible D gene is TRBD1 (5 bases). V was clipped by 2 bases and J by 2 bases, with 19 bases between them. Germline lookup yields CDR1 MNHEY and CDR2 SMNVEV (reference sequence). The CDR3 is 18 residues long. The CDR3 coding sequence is TGTGCCAGCAGTTTAATCGCAGGGTTAAGGCCCACCTACAATGAGCAGTTCTTC. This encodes CASSLIAGLRPTYNEQFF.

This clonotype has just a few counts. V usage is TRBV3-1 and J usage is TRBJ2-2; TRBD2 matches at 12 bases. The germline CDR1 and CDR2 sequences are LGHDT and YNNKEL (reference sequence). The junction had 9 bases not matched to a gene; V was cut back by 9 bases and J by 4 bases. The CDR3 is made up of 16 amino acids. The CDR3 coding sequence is TGTGCCAGTAGGCAAGCGGGACTAGCGGGCACCGGGGAGCTGTTTTTT. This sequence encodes CASRQAGLAGTGELFF.

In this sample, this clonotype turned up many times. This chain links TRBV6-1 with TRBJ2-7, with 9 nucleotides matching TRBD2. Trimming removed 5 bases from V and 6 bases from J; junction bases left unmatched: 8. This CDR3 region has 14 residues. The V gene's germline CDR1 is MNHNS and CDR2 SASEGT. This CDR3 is CASSSAGGSSEQYF. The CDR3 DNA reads TGTGCCAGCAGTTCAGCGGGGGGTTCTTCCGAGCAGTACTTC.

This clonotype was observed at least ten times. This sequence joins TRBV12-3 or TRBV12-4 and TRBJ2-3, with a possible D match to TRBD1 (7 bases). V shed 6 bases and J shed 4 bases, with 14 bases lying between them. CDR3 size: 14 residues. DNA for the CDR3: TGTGCCAGCAGAGGGGGGACAGCAGCAGATACGCAGTATTTT. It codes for CASRGGTAADTQYF.